The 26 T cell receptor beta chains presented below share a single source sample, sequenced in a study of blood T cells in healthy people across ages. Primed by a sample-barcoded 5' primer and a J-beta primer mix, a second PCR proceeded for roughly 6 to 12 cycles. TCRdb itself ran the 5' RACE reads through MiXCR, one entry per CDR3 protein. The sample holds 700,000 to 950,000 distinct CDR3 sequences, roughly two fifths seen once. Source material: blood. The receptors originated from a woman aged 60 to 75 in good health.

The CDR3 reads CASSYTSGFSYNEQFF. The CDR3 nucleotides read TGTGCCAGCAGCTATACTAGCGGGTTTTCCTACAATGAGCAGTTCTTC. V usage is TRBV13 and J usage is TRBJ2-1, with 9 bases aligning to TRBD2. Germline CDR1 and CDR2: PRHDT and FYEKMQ (reference sequence). V was pared by 4 bases and J by 1 base, with 5 bases of the junction left unmatched. This CDR3 comprises 16 residues.

The rearrangement links TRBV4-1 to TRBJ2-5; no clear D gene. This CDR3 comprises 13 residues. Germline assignment: CDR1 MGHRA and CDR2 YSYEKL. Trimming cost V 1 base and J 4 bases, with 7 bases left between them. In DNA form, the CDR3 reads TGCGCCAGCAGCCAAGTCTGGGGAGAGACCCAGTACTTC. Encoded protein: CASSQVWGETQYF.

The J gene is TRBJ2-7, the V gene TRBV7-2, with unresolved D. The CDR3 is 18 residues long. Trimming removed 2 bases from V and 3 bases from J, with 23 bases in between. The germline V gene encodes CDR1 SGHTA and CDR2 FQGNSA. Here the CDR3 DNA reads TGTGCCAGCAGCTTACAGGCAGAAAGTTGGGCCCCATTCTACGAGCAGTACTTC. Its translation: CASSLQAESWAPFYEQYF.

The chain has TRBV6-2 or TRBV6-3 and TRBJ2-5; D ambiguous. Per germline, CDR1 MNHEY and CDR2 SVGEGT. Trimming left V 2 bases short and J 10 bases short, with 11 bases between. CDR3 length: 12 amino acids. The CDR3 here is CASSYRANYQYF. CDR3 sequence (DNA): TGTGCCAGCAGTTACCGGGCCAACTACCAGTACTTC.

This clonotype was picked up a small number of times. This chain links TRBV2 with TRBJ2-1; 10 bases match TRBD2. Germline loops: CDR1 SNHLY, CDR2 FYNNEI. The CDR3 covers 16 residues. The V gene end was trimmed by 4 bases and the J gene end by 8 bases; junction bases not matched to a gene: 11. In nucleotides, the CDR3 is TGTGCCAGCAGTGCTGCGACTAGCGGGTCTCTATATGAGCAGTTCTTC. Protein: CASSAATSGSLYEQFF.

Only a few counts were recorded for this clonotype. A much more abundant neighbour one base away suggests this may be a read error. V and J are TRBV10-3 and TRBJ2-6, with D possibly called TRBD1 or TRBD2 (6 bases each). Germline-derived CDR1 and CDR2 are ENHRY and SYGVKD. The CDR3 runs to 18 residues. In DNA, the CDR3 is TGTGTCATCAGTGAGCCGATAGGTGGGGGGACAGGGGCCAACGTCCTGACTTTC. Its protein product is CVISEPIGGGTGANVLTF.

A few counts support this clonotype. V is TRBV6-5 and J is TRBJ1-2; D is unresolved. V was clipped by 2 bases and J by 8 bases, with 12 bases between them. Germline V gene sequence: CDR1 MNHEY, CDR2 SVGAGI. The CDR3 extends over 13 amino acids. CDR3 amino acids: CASSYEGRGGYTF. The CDR3 DNA reads TGTGCCAGCAGTTACGAGGGAAGAGGAGGCTACACCTTC.

J is TRBJ2-5 and V is TRBV13; the match to TRBD2 covers 11 bases. Germline lookup yields CDR1 PRHDT and CDR2 FYEKMQ (reference sequence). CDR3 length: 16 amino acids. V shed 4 bases, J shed 2 bases, and the junction held 6 bases outside the gene matches. CDR3 nucleotide sequence: TGTGCCAGCAGCTACAGACTAGCGGGACAACAAGAGACCCAGTACTTC. Protein: CASSYRLAGQQETQYF.

This clonotype was found a few times. The chain recombines TRBV6-1 with TRBJ1-1; maybe TRBD1 (5 bases). The V gene's germline CDR1 is MNHNS and CDR2 SASEGT. The CDR3 consists of 14 residues. V was shortened by 1 base and J by 4 bases, with 10 bases between the two germline ends. As DNA, the CDR3 is TGTGCCAGCAGTGAAGGACAGTATCCCACTGAAGCTTTCTTT. Its protein product is CASSEGQYPTEAFF.

This chain connects TRBV6-2 or TRBV6-3 to TRBJ2-7; 14 bases are shared with TRBD2. Trimming removed 6 bases from V and 3 bases from J; junction bases left unmatched: 13. The CDR3 is 18 residues long. CDR1 is MNHEY and CDR2 is SVGEGT in the germline V gene. The CDR3 spells CASRQGLAGERRYYEQYF. The CDR3 DNA follows: TGTGCCAGCAGACAGGGACTAGCGGGAGAAAGACGATACTACGAGCAGTACTTC.

V is TRBV5-1 and J is TRBJ2-7, with TRBD1 matching 10 bases. CDR1 is SGHRS and CDR2 is YFSETQ in the germline V gene. J gave up 3 bases and V 4 bases, and 4 bases lay outside the gene matches. This CDR3 contains 14 residues. Written as DNA, the CDR3 is TGCGCCAGCAGCCTAGGACAGGGGGTCTACGAGCAGTACTTC. This sequence encodes CASSLGQGVYEQYF.

The sample holds a few counts of this clonotype. J is TRBJ2-2 and V is TRBV12-3 or TRBV12-4; 7 nucleotides agree with TRBD2. Trimming at V came to 10 bases and at J to 4 bases, leaving 6 bases not matched to a gene. The CDR3 sequence is 13 residues long. The CDR3 spells CANRREGTGELFF. CDR3 DNA: TGTGCCAACCGGAGGGAGGGCACCGGGGAGCTGTTTTTT.

This sequence joins TRBV11-2 and TRBJ1-4; 12 bases are shared with TRBD1. The CDR3 has 16 amino acids. CDR1 and CDR2 from the germline V gene are SGHAT and FQNNGV. V lost 3 bases to trimming and J lost 8 bases; unmatched junction nucleotides: 7. This chain's CDR3 is CASSLNPGTGGEKLFF. Here the CDR3 DNA reads TGTGCCAGCAGCTTGAACCCCGGGACAGGGGGCGAAAAACTGTTTTTT.

This clonotype is a singleton in its sample. V usage is TRBV27 and J usage is TRBJ2-7; 7 positions agree with TRBD1. CDR1 is MNHEY and CDR2 is SMNVEV in the germline V gene (reference sequence). This CDR3 has 14 amino acids. Trimming cost V 0 bases and J 3 bases; bases outside gene matches: 2. In DNA form, the CDR3 reads TGTGCCAGCAGTTTATCTACAGGGGACTACGAGCAGTACTTC. Its protein product is CASSLSTGDYEQYF.

This clonotype was observed many times. V usage is TRBV6-2 or TRBV6-3 and J usage is TRBJ2-3, with TRBD2 matching over 8 bases. The germline gives CDR1 MNHEY, CDR2 SVGEGT. V dropped 5 bases and J dropped 5; count of bases not matched to a gene: 18. The CDR3 has 18 amino acids. The chain's CDR3 is CASSPSTGRAGVGDTQYF. The CDR3 DNA reads TGTGCCAGCAGTCCAAGTACCGGTAGAGCGGGAGTTGGAGATACGCAGTATTTT.

DNA of the CDR3: TGTGCCAGCAGCTTAGGGGGGGACAGGCTGGCTTTCTTT. Translating gives CASSLGGDRLAFF. This rearrangement joins TRBV7-9 to TRBJ1-1; 8 bases match TRBD1. The ends lost 1 base at V and 11 bases at J; junction bases unmatched: 6. Per germline, CDR1 SEHNR and CDR2 FQNEAQ (reference sequence). This CDR3 contains 13 residues.

This clonotype has only a few counts. V is TRBV9 and J is TRBJ1-2; D may be TRBD1 (6 bases). This CDR3 comprises 20 residues. Germline V gene sequence: CDR1 SGDLS, CDR2 YYNGEE. V was cut by 0 bases and J by 1 base, with 25 bases left in between. The CDR3 loop is CASSVATGTTTERHNYGYTF. The DNA of the CDR3 is TGTGCCAGCAGCGTAGCTACAGGGACAACGACGGAGAGACATAACTATGGCTACACCTTC.

This chain joins TRBV18 and TRBJ2-7; D not certain. Trimming shortened V by 11 bases and J by 3 bases, and 14 bases separated the two germline ends. The CDR3 contains 12 residues. Germline loops: CDR1 KGHSH, CDR2 LQKENI. Written as DNA, the CDR3 is TGTGCCGACTCACCAGAAGGCTACGAGCAGTACTTC. This sequence encodes CADSPEGYEQYF. Full variable domain (rest looked up from reference TRBV18 and TRBJ2-7): NAGVMQNPRHLVRRRGQEARLRCSPMKGHSHVYWYRQLPEEGLKFMVYLQKENIIDESGMPKERFSAEFPKEGPSILRIQQVVRGDSAAYFCADSPEGYEQYFGPGTRLTVT.

The chain links TRBV10-1 to TRBJ2-2; D unresolved. V was cut by 2 bases and J by 3 bases, with 10 bases left in between. Per the germline V gene, CDR1 is WNHNN and CDR2 is SYGVQD (reference sequence). The CDR3 consists of 15 residues. The CDR3 here is CASSEQDIDTGELFF. The CDR3 nucleotides are TGCGCCAGCAGTGAGCAAGACATCGACACCGGGGAGCTGTTTTTT.

This chain links TRBV29-1 with TRBJ2-5, with 7 nucleotides matching TRBD2. Gene TRBJ2-7 matches the end of the DNA better, so the J call may be wrong. The CDR3 contains 14 residues. CDR1 is SQVTM, CDR2 ANQGSEA, per germline. CDR3 loop: CSVELDAGTNEQYF. CDR3 sequence (DNA): TGCAGCGTTGAACTGGACGCGGGGACTAACGAGCAGTACTTC.

In its sample, this clonotype was seen many times. The chain joins TRBV20-1 to TRBJ2-1; 7 bases fit TRBD1. The CDR3 length is 12 residues. The germline V gene encodes CDR1 DFQATT and CDR2 SNEGSKA (reference sequence). J gave up 6 bases and V 6 bases, and 5 bases lay outside the gene matches. The DNA for the CDR3 is TGCAGTGCCACGACAGGGAGCAATGAGCAGTTCTTC. Its translation: CSATTGSNEQFF.

This clonotype was seen more than once but under ten times. The J gene is TRBJ2-7, the V gene TRBV2, with a tentative D call TRBD2 (6 bases). CDR1 is SNHLY and CDR2 is FYNNEI in the germline V gene. The CDR3 totals 15 residues. Trimming took 7 bases from V and 0 from J, leaving 16 bases between them. The CDR3 bases are TGTGCCAGCATTCGCCAGGGCGGGGTCTCCTACGAGCAGTACTTC. Its translation is CASIRQGGVSYEQYF.

This clonotype was found a few times. This chain joins TRBV6-6 and TRBJ2-1; the D gene is possibly TRBD1 (5 bases). CDR1 and CDR2 from the germline V gene are MNHNY and SVGAGI (reference sequence). V lost 1 base to trimming and J lost 7 bases, with 14 bases between them. The CDR3 has 15 residues. CDR3 in DNA: TGTGCCAGCAGTTACTTAGGGGTGGGCCCTAATGAGCAGTTCTTC. Translation gives CASSYLGVGPNEQFF.

This clonotype was detected only a few times. The gene calls are TRBV7-6 and TRBJ1-5; D gene ambiguous. The V gene's germline CDR1 is SGHVS and CDR2 FNYEAQ. With 2 bases removed from V and 3 bases from J, the gap between germline ends came to 8 bases. The CDR3 covers 14 residues. Here the CDR3 reads CASSLSPVNQPQHF. The CDR3 DNA reads as TGTGCCAGCAGCTTATCGCCAGTCAATCAGCCCCAGCATTTT.

The V call is TRBV6-1, the J call TRBJ2-3, with 9 bases aligning to TRBD1. V gave up 4 bases and J gave up 4 bases; unmatched junction bases: 9. CDR3 length equals 16 residues. Germline loops: CDR1 MNHNS, CDR2 SASEGT. CDR3 bases: TGTGCCAGCAGTGCGGACAGGGGACCGACTGCAGATACGCAGTATTTT. The encoded protein is CASSADRGPTADTQYF.

CDR3 nucleotide sequence: TGTGCCAGCAGCCATGAGGGAAGTATTCAGTACTTC. Protein sequence: CASSHEGSIQYF. J is TRBJ2-4 and V is TRBV3-1; D might be TRBD2 (5 bases). The CDR3 has 12 residues. Germline CDR1 LGHDT, CDR2 YNNKEL (reference sequence). Trimming took off 3 bases at V and 10 bases at J, with 10 bases between the two ends.